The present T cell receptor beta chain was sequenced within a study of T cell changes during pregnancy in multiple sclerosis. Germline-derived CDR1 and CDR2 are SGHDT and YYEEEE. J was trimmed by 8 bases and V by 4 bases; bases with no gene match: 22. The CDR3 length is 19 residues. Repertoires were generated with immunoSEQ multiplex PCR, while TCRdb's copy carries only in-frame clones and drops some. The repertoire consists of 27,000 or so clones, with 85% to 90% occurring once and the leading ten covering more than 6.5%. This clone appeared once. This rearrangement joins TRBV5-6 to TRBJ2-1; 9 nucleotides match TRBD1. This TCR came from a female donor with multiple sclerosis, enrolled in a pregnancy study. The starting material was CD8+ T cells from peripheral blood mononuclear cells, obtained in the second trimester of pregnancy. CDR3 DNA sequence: TGTGCCAGCAGCCCCGTGGGTTTTGAGGGGACAGGGTTTTTGGATGAGCAGTTCTTC. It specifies CASSPVGFEGTGFLDEQFF.